This T cell receptor (beta chain) was profiled in a study of shared clonotypes between healthy human individuals. In the study overall: The composition of the donors was a couple of women and a few men aged 18 to 49. Study outcomes and limitations: Limitation of the genetic and exposure-history diversity represented came from the few donors. Naive CD4 clonotype sharing across several donors was about 5%.

Template for every sorted-subset replicate PCR totaled 200 to 250 ng DNA, some 30,000 T cell genomes. Sequencing was performed with immunoSEQ multiplex PCR; in TCRdb, only in-frame clones are kept and a portion is missing. The table records millions of clones, about 95% of them present only once. CD45RO-negative cells were positively selected for CCR7, leaving out terminally differentiated effector memory CD45RA+ cells. In germline, CDR1 is WNHNN, CDR2 SYGVQD (reference sequence). The V gene end was trimmed by 3 bases and the J gene end by 4 bases; junction bases not matched to a gene: 8. The CDR3 is 16 amino acids. As concerns this clone: Its antigen is not known.

The sequenced sample was naive CD8+ T cells sorted from blood. The rearrangement uses TRBV10-1 and TRBJ2-2; TRBD1 matches at 7 bases. This receptor was taken from a man between 18 and 35 years old in good health. The CDR3 here is CASSDPGTAITGELFF. As DNA, the CDR3 is TGCGCCAGCAGTGATCCCGGGACAGCGATCACCGGGGAGCTGTTTTTT.